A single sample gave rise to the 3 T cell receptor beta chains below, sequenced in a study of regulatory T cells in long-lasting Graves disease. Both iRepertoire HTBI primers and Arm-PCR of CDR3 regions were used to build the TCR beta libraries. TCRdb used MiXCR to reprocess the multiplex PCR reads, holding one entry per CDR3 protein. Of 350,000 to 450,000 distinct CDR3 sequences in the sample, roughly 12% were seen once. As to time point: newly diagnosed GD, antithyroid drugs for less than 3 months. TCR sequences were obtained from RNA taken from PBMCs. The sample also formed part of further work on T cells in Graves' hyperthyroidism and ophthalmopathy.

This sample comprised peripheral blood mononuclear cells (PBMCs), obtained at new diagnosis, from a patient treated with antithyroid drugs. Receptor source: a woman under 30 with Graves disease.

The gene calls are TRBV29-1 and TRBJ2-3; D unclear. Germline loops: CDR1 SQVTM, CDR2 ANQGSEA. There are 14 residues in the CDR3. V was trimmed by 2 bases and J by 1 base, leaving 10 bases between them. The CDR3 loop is CSVEPTWGTDTQYF. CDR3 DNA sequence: TGCAGCGTTGAACCTACCTGGGGCACAGATACGCAGTATTTT.

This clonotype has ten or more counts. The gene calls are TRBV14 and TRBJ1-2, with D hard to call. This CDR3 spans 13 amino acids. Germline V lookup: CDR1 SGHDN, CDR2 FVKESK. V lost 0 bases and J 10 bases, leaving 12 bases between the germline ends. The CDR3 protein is CASSQDLGQIYTF. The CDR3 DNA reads TGTGCCAGCAGCCAAGATTTAGGGCAGATCTACACCTTC.

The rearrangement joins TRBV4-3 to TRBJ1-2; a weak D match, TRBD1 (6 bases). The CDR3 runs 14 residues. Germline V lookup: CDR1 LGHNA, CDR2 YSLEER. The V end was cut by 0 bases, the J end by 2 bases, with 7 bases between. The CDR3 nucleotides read TGCGCCAGCAGCCAAGATAGGGGGAACTATGGCTACACCTTC. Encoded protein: CASSQDRGNYGYTF.